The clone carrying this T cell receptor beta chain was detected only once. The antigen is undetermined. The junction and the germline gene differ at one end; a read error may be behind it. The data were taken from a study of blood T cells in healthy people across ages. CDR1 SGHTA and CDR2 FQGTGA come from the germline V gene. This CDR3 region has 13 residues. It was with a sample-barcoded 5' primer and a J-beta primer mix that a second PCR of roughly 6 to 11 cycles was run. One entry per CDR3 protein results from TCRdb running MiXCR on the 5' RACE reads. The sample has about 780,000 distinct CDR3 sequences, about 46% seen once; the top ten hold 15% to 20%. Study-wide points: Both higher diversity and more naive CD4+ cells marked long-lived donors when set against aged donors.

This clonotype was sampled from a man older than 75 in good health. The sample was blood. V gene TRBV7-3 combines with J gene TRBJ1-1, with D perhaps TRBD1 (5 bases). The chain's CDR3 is CASSFNRNTEASF. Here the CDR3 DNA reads TGTGCCAGCAGCTTTAACAGGAACACTGAAGCTTCCTTT.